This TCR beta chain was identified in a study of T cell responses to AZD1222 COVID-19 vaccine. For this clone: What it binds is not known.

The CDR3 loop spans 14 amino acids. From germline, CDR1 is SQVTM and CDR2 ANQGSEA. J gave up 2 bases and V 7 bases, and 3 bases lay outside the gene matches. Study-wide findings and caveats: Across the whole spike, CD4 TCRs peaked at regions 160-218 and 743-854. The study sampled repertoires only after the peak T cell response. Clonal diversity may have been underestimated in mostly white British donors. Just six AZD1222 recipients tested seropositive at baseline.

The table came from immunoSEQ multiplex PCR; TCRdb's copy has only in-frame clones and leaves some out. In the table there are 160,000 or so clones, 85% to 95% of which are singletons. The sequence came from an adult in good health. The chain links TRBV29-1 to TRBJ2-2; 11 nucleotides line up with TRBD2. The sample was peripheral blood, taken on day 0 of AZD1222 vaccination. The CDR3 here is CSASGRTNTGELFF. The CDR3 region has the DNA TGCAGCGCTAGCGGGAGGACTAACACCGGGGAGCTGTTTTTT.